This T cell receptor beta chain is from a study of cytomegalovirus exposure and HLA in healthy donors. Comments on this clone: The antigen remains unidentified.

PCR involved 60 Vbeta and 13 Jbeta primers. Assay used: immunoSEQ multiplex PCR; TCRdb lists only in-frame clones, some missing. This sample has 100,000 to 150,000 clones, with more than 75% found just once. Germline CDR1 MNHEY, CDR2 SMNVEV (reference sequence). V lost 3 bases to trimming and J lost 0 bases, with 9 bases between them. The CDR3 is made up of 16 amino acids. Findings and limits, study-wide: With later analysis, a missense DCLRE1C variant became linked to TCR beta V- and J-gene trimming. Likely technical artifact: a cluster of highly shared sequence variants.

Sequences were obtained from PBMCs. The chain joins TRBV27 to TRBJ2-6, with a tentative D call TRBD1 (5 bases). The receptor was isolated from a man between 18 and 35 years old in good health and CMV-seronegative. CDR3 nucleotides: TGTGCCAGCAGTTTGGGGCGGAGCTCTGGGGCCAACGTCCTGACTTTC. This encodes CASSLGRSSGANVLTF.